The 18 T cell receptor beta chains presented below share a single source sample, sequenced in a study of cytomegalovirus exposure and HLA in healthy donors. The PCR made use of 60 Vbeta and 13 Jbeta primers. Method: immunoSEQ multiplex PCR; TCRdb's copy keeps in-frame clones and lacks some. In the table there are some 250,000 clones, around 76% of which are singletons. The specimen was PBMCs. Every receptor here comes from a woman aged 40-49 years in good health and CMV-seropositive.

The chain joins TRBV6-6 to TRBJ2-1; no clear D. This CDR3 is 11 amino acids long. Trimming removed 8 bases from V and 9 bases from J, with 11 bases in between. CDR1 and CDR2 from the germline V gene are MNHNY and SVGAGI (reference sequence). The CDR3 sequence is CASSFGSEQFF. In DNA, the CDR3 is TGTGCCAGCTCGTTCGGTTCTGAGCAGTTCTTC.

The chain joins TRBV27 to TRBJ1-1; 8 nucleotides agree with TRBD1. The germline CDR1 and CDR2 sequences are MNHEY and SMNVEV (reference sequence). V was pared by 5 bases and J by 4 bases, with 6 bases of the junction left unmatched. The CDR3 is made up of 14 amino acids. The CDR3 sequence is CASSLRTGSTEAFF. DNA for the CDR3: TGTGCCAGCAGTCTCCGGACAGGGAGCACTGAAGCTTTCTTT.

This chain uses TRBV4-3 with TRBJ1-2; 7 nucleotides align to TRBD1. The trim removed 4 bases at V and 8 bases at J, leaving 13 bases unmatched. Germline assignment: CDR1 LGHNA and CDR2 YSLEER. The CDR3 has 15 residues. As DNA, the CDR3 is TGCGCCAGCAGCCTATCGACAGGGCCGTCGGGAGGCTACACCTTC. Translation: CASSLSTGPSGGYTF.

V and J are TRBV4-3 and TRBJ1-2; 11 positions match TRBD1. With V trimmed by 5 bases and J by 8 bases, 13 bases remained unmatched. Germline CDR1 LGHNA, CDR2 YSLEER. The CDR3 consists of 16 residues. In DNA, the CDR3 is TGCGCCAGCAGCGAGCTCGGGGGACAGGGGGTTGGAGGCTACACCTTC. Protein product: CASSELGGQGVGGYTF.

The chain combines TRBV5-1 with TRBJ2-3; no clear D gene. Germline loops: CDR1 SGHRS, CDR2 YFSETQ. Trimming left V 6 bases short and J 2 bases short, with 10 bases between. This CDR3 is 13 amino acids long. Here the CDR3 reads CASTTRYTDTQYF. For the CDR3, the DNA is TGCGCCAGCACCACCCGGTACACAGATACGCAGTATTTT.

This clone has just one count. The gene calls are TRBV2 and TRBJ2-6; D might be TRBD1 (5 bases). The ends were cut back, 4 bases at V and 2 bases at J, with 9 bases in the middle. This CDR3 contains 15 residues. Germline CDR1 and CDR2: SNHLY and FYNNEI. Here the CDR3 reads CASSGQGAGANVLTF. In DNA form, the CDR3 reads TGTGCCAGCAGTGGGCAGGGCGCTGGGGCCAACGTCCTGACTTTC.

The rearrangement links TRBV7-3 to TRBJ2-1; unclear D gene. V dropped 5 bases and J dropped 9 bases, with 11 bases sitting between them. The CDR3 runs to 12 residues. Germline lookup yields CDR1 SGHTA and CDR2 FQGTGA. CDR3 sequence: CASSLSRSEQFF. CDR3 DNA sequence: TGTGCCAGCAGCCTTTCCCGGAGTGAGCAGTTCTTC.

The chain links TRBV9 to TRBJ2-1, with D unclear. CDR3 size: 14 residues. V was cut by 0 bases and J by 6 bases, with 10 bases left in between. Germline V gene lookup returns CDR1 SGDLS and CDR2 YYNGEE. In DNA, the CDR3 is TGTGCCAGCAGCGTAGATAGGAGAATCAATGAGCAGTTCTTC. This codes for CASSVDRRINEQFF.

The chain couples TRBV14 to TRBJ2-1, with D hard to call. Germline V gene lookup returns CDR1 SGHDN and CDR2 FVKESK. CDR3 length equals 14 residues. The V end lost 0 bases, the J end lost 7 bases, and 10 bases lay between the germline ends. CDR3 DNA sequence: TGTGCCAGCAGCCAAGATGAGATCGGGAATGAGCAGTTCTTC. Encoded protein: CASSQDEIGNEQFF.

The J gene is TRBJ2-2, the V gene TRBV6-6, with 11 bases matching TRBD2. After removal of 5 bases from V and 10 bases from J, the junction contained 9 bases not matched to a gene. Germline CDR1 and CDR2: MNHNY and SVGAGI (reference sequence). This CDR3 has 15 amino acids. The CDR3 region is CASSDGLAGPPELFF. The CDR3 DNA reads TGTGCCAGCAGTGACGGACTAGCGGGTCCCCCGGAGCTGTTTTTT.

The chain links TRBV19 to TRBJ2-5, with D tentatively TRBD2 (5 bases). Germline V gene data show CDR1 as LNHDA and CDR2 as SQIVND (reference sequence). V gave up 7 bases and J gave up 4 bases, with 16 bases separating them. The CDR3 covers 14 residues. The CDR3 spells CASTTRGRGETQYF. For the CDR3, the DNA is TGTGCCAGTACCACCCGGGGTCGAGGAGAGACCCAGTACTTC.

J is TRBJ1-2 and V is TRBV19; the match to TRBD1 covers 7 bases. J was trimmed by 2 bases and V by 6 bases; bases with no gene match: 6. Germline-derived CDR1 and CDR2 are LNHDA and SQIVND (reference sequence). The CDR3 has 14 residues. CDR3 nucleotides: TGTGCCAGTAGACCGGGACAGTCGAACTATGGCTACACCTTC. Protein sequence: CASRPGQSNYGYTF.

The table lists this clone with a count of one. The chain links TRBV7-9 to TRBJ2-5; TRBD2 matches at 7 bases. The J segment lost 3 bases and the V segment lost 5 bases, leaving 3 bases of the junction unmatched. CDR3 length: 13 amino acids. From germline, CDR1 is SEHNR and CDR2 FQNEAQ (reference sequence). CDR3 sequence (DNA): TGTGCCAGCAGCATTGGGGGGGAAGAGACCCAGTACTTC. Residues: CASSIGGEETQYF.

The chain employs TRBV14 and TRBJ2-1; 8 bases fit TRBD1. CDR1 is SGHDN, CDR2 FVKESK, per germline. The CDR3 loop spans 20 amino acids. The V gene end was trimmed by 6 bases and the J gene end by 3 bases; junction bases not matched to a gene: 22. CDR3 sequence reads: CASSPHQGAIPSPRYNEQFF. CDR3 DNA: TGTGCCAGCAGTCCTCATCAGGGGGCCATCCCCTCTCCCCGCTACAATGAGCAGTTCTTC. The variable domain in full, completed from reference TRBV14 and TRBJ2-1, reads EAGVTQFPSHSVIEKGQTVTLRCDPISGHDNLYWYRRVMGKEIKFLLHFVKESKQDESGMPNNRFLAERTGGTYSTLKVQPAELEDSGVYFCASSPHQGAIPSPRYNEQFFGPGTRLTVL.

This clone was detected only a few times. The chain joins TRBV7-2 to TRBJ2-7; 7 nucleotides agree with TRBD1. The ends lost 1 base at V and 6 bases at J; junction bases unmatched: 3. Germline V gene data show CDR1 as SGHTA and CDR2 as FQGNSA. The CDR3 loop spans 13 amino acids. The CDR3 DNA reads TGTGCCAGCAGCTTAGAGACAGGGTCCGAGCAGTACTTC. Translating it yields CASSLETGSEQYF. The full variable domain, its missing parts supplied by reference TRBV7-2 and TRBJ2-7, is GAGVSQSPSNKVTEKGKDVELRCDPISGHTALYWYRQSLGQGLEFLIYFQGNSAPDKSGLPSDRFSAERTGGSVSTLTIQRTQQEDSAVYLCASSLETGSEQYFGPGTRLTVT.

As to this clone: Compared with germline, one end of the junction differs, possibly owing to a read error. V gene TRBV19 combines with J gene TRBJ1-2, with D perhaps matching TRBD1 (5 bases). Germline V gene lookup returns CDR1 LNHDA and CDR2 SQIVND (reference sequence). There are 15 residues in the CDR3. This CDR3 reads CASSISQGLGYGYAF. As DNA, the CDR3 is TGTGCCAGTAGTATAAGCCAGGGACTAGGCTATGGCTACGCCTTC.

As DNA, the CDR3 is TGTGCCAGCAGTTTAGGGGTACAAGGGAGGTACGAGCAGTACTTC. Protein sequence: CASSLGVQGRYEQYF. The gene calls are TRBV28 and TRBJ2-7; maybe TRBD2 (6 bases). V was pared by 2 bases and J by 4 bases, with 15 bases between. The CDR3 extends over 15 amino acids. Per germline, CDR1 MDHEN and CDR2 SYDVKM.

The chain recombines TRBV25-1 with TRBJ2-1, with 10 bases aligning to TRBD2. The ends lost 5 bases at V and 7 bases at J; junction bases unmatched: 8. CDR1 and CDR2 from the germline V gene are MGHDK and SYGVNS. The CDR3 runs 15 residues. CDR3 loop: CASSKLAGRSNEQFF. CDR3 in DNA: TGTGCCAGCAGTAAACTAGCGGGAAGGTCAAATGAGCAGTTCTTC.